This T cell receptor beta chain was found in a study of vaccination and CD4 T cells after COVID-19. Sequencing of the DNA from cultured CD4+ T cells was carried out with the Oncomine TCR Beta short-read assay. TCRdb reprocessed the PCR reads with MiXCR, giving one entry per CDR3 protein. The top ten clones hold around 10% of a sample with fewer than 15,000 distinct CDR3 sequences, 55% to 65% of them seen once. The length of the CDR3 is 13 residues. Germline assignment: CDR1 SGHTA and CDR2 FQGNSA. As to treatment: roughly 11-day PBMC culture with coronavirus spike peptide pools or control peptides (ViraFEST assay). This clonotype has a single count. Antigen specificity is unknown. Sequence at one end of the junction differs from germline and may be a read error.

V usage is TRBV7-2 and J usage is TRBJ2-3; D is uncertain. This clonotype was sampled from a human donor who had recovered from COVID-19. Material: CD4+ T cells from blood, cultured in vitro, obtained before SARS-CoV-2 vaccination. In DNA form, the CDR3 reads TGTGTCAGCAGCTTAGTTGGGAAAGATACGCAGTATTTT. Encoded protein: CVSSLVGKDTQYF. Drawing the rest from reference TRBV7-2 and TRBJ2-3, the complete variable domain is GAGVSQSPSNKVTEKGKDVELRCDPISGHTALYWYRQSLGQGLEFLIYFQGNSAPDKSGLPSDRFSAERTGGSVSTLTIQRTQQEDSAVYLCVSSLVGKDTQYFGPGTRLTVL.